This TCR beta chain was recovered during a study of long-term antiretroviral therapy in people with HIV. The libraries were made with immunoSEQ v3.0 at survey level. Libraries were prepared by immunoSEQ multiplex PCR; TCRdb keeps only in-frame clonotypes and omits some of them. The table lists under 25,000 clones, approximately 95% of them singletons, with under 10% in the top ten. V was clipped by 1 base and J by 0 bases, with 9 bases between them. CDR1 is SGHNT and CDR2 is YYREEE in the germline V gene (reference sequence). The CDR3 has 15 residues. The clonotype originates from a woman aged 35 to 49 with HIV. The source material was unsorted PBMCs, sampled 7.6 years after starting antiretroviral therapy. The chain is built from TRBV5-4 and TRBJ2-3; maybe TRBD1 (5 bases). CDR3 region: CASSLQGYSTDTQYF. The CDR3 region has the DNA TGTGCCAGCAGCTTGCAGGGATACAGCACAGATACGCAGTATTTT.